This T cell receptor beta chain was recovered during a study of blood T cell repertoires in COVID-19 (dated by TCRdb to about 2020). Concerning the study at large: The collaborator samples originated in the United States, Italy and Spain and spanned the acute and convalescent phases of COVID-19. The material from the prospective study consisted of cDNA or gDNA derived from T cells, B-cell-depleted T cells, or PBMCs. Deeply sampled blood TCRbeta repertoires from subjects exposed to, actively infected with, or recovered from COVID-19 were included in the dataset. The repertoires were made available in a free public database intended to serve as a resource for research on the immune response to SARS-CoV-2. The samples were drawn from the first 160 participants of the ongoing ImmuneRACE study and from 950 to 1,500 subjects provided by 6 global collaborators. Nearly every sample came with metadata listing a de-identified subject ID, COVID-19 status, age in years and sex. Where available, HLA class I and class II types were taken from metadata supplied by the sample provider and were not determined by assay-based typing.

Participants in the prospective study were enrolled through a virtual design, were aged roughly 18 to 100 years, and lived in roughly 25 United States geographic areas. Cohort assignment in the prospective study relied on participant-reported clinical history from a screening survey and a study questionnaire. In the prospective study, mobile phlebotomists collected whole blood, serum and a nasopharyngeal or oropharyngeal swab from each participant. Prospective study participants could optionally give additional blood draws and questionnaires over an approximately 2-month period. Before DNA extraction, blood samples from the prospective study were shipped at room temperature or frozen. Comments on this clone: This clone's antigen is unknown. The record has no base qualities; no much larger clone is one base away. Other DNA variants within this sample encode the same CDR3.

The immunoSEQ Assay, a bias-controlled multiplex PCR, was used to amplify TCRbeta CDR3 regions from genomic DNA. Concerning the study's data processing: Within the assay, amplification of reference gene primers was used to estimate how many nucleated cells each sample contained. To quantify the absolute abundance of each unique TCRbeta CDR3 rearrangement, sequence reads were collapsed and filtered. For each sample, productive Simpson clonality was calculated as the square root of Simpson's diversity index over productive rearrangements. In its TCRdb copy, this immuneACCESS table keeps in-frame sequences only and misses some clones. Where compared with another copy, unresolved V genes explain less than half of these, and the others have no known cause. The DNA was the basis for D and trimming; V, J and clone size are from that table. This sample lists about 220,000 clones; 85% to 90% were detected once. The top ten clonotypes cover about 3.3% of the sample.

From a lookup of the germline V gene, CDR1 and CDR2 are SGHRS and YFSETQ. Its CDR3 holds 13 amino acids, cysteine through phenylalanine. CDR3 DNA only is kept here, 39 bases in frame from base 1. A distance of 12 bases separates the germline ends of V and J, which lose 4 bases and 6 bases respectively. Broader findings and caveats from the paper: Clinical and demographic metadata were provided uncurated, with the amount varying by source and participant.

The sequencing input was PBMCs or T cells enriched from blood (not recorded which). The sequence is built from TRBV5-1 and TRBJ2-3; the D gene identity is not certain. This sequence originates from a woman aged 18-35 years in a cohort exposed to, infected with or recovered from COVID-19 (not recorded which). The DNA sequence follows: TGCGCCAGCAGCCCAGGTGGCAGGGATACGCAGTATTTT. Translated, it reads CASSPGGRDTQYF.